This is a list of T cell receptor beta chains from one sample in a study of identical twins. MiXCR was run by TCRdb on the 5' RACE reads, yielding one entry per CDR3 protein. The sample lists roughly 470,000 distinct CDR3 sequences, approximately 15% occurring once. This same sample was also taken into another study, of yellow fever vaccine responses in identical twins.

The sample comprised CD4+ T cells sorted from blood. The origin of the receptors is a woman aged 18-30 years in good health. The CDR3 runs from the conserved cysteine through the conserved F or W. The order of the fields is CDR3 protein, CDR3 DNA, clone size, V gene, D gene, J gene. A D gene is named only where the DNA matches it firmly. Expanded clones are given a class, and other clones once, few, many or no size at all.

CDR3aa: CASSQDGAQFYGYTF; CDR3nt: TGCGCCAGCAGCCAAGATGGTGCACAGTTCTATGGCTACACCTTC; abundance: few; v_gene: TRBV4-1; d_gene: NA; j_gene: TRBJ1-2
CDR3aa: CASSLRLAETADTQYF; CDR3nt: TGTGCCAGCAGTTTACGACTAGCGGAGACCGCAGATACGCAGTATTTT; abundance: many; v_gene: TRBV12-3/TRBV12-4; d_gene: TRBD2; j_gene: TRBJ2-3
CDR3aa: CASSFGPGNEQFF; CDR3nt: TGCGCCAGCAGCTTCGGTCCGGGCAATGAGCAGTTCTTC; abundance: few; v_gene: TRBV5-1; d_gene: NA; j_gene: TRBJ2-1
CDR3aa: CSARTGGGFYEQYF; CDR3nt: TGCAGTGCCAGGACAGGGGGTGGATTCTACGAGCAGTACTTC; abundance: NA; v_gene: TRBV20-1; d_gene: TRBD1; j_gene: TRBJ2-7
CDR3aa: CASSPTSGRGNEQFF; CDR3nt: TGTGCCAGCAGCCCGACTAGCGGGAGGGGCAATGAGCAGTTCTTC; abundance: NA; v_gene: TRBV6-1; d_gene: TRBD2; j_gene: TRBJ2-1
CDR3aa: CASKAGLAAFTDTQYF; CDR3nt: TGTGCCAGCAAAGCGGGACTAGCGGCCTTCACAGATACGCAGTATTTT; abundance: NA; v_gene: TRBV27; d_gene: TRBD2; j_gene: TRBJ2-3
CDR3aa: CASSYRQGRRAFF; CDR3nt: TGTGCCAGCAGCTATAGACAGGGAAGGAGGGCTTTCTTT; abundance: NA; v_gene: TRBV12-3/TRBV12-4; d_gene: TRBD1; j_gene: TRBJ1-1
CDR3aa: CASSQSDRLAKNIQYF; CDR3nt: TGCGCCAGCAGTCAATCCGACAGATTAGCCAAAAACATTCAGTACTTC; abundance: NA; v_gene: TRBV23-1; d_gene: NA; j_gene: TRBJ2-4
CDR3aa: CASSLADRGPHNEQFF; CDR3nt: TGTGCCAGTAGTCTAGCGGACAGGGGGCCCCACAATGAGCAGTTCTTC; abundance: NA; v_gene: TRBV19; d_gene: TRBD1; j_gene: TRBJ2-1
CDR3aa: CASIDGGYTDTQYF; CDR3nt: TGTGCCAGCATTGACGGGGGGTACACAGATACGCAGTATTTT; abundance: few; v_gene: TRBV12-3/TRBV12-4; d_gene: TRBD2; j_gene: TRBJ2-3
CDR3aa: CASSVGGSIGQPQHF; CDR3nt: TGTGCCAGCAGCGTAGGAGGTTCAATCGGTCAGCCCCAGCATTTT; abundance: NA; v_gene: TRBV9; d_gene: NA; j_gene: TRBJ1-5
CDR3aa: CASSLVGVNEQFF; CDR3nt: TGCGCCAGCAGCTTGGTTGGGGTTAATGAGCAGTTCTTC; abundance: many; v_gene: TRBV5-1; d_gene: NA; j_gene: TRBJ2-1
CDR3aa: CAIGTVISDVTEAFF; CDR3nt: TGTGCCATCGGGACAGTTATTAGTGACGTGACTGAAGCTTTCTTT; abundance: few; v_gene: TRBV30; d_gene: TRBD1; j_gene: TRBJ1-1
CDR3aa: CASSFGTRNEKLFF; CDR3nt: TGCGCCAGCAGCTTCGGGACGAGGAATGAAAAACTGTTTTTT; abundance: few; v_gene: TRBV5-1; d_gene: NA; j_gene: TRBJ1-4
CDR3aa: CSAKTSSSYNEQFF; CDR3nt: TGCAGTGCTAAAACTAGTAGCTCCTACAATGAGCAGTTCTTC; abundance: many; v_gene: TRBV20-1; d_gene: NA; j_gene: TRBJ2-1
CDR3aa: CASSLRRGTDTQYF; CDR3nt: TGTGCCAGCAGTTTAAGGAGGGGGACAGATACGCAGTATTTT; abundance: NA; v_gene: TRBV28; d_gene: NA; j_gene: TRBJ2-3
CDR3aa: CSARGTRRYNEQFF; CDR3nt: TGCAGTGCTAGGGGCACTAGGCGATACAATGAGCAGTTCTTC; abundance: few; v_gene: TRBV20-1; d_gene: NA; j_gene: TRBJ2-1
CDR3aa: CASSQEGGTDKNIQYF; CDR3nt: TGCGCCAGCAGCCAAGAGGGGGGGACAGATAAAAACATTCAGTACTTC; abundance: many; v_gene: TRBV4-1; d_gene: NA; j_gene: TRBJ2-4
CDR3aa: CASSQDIWGGTSATQYF; CDR3nt: TGTGCCAGCAGCCAAGATATCTGGGGGGGGACTTCCGCGACCCAGTACTTC; abundance: NA; v_gene: TRBV4-2; d_gene: TRBD2; j_gene: TRBJ2-5
CDR3aa: CASSSLLGQQTNEKLFF; CDR3nt: TGTGCCAGCAGCTCCCTCCTCGGACAGCAGACTAATGAAAAACTGTTTTTT; abundance: few; v_gene: TRBV7-9; d_gene: NA; j_gene: TRBJ1-4
CDR3aa: CSARVAGVETQYF; CDR3nt: TGCAGTGCTAGAGTGGCGGGAGTTGAGACCCAGTACTTC; abundance: many; v_gene: TRBV20-1; d_gene: TRBD2; j_gene: TRBJ2-5
CDR3aa: CASRHSGAWDNEQFF; CDR3nt: TGTGCCAGCAGACACTCAGGGGCTTGGGACAATGAGCAGTTCTTC; abundance: few; v_gene: TRBV6-2/TRBV6-3; d_gene: NA; j_gene: TRBJ2-1
CDR3aa: CSVTRTSGRRYNEQFF; CDR3nt: TGCAGCGTCACCAGGACTAGCGGGAGACGGTACAATGAGCAGTTCTTC; abundance: few; v_gene: TRBV29-1; d_gene: TRBD2; j_gene: TRBJ2-1
CDR3aa: CASSELSAGDTQYF; CDR3nt: TGTGCCAGCAGCGAGCTCTCGGCGGGGGATACGCAGTATTTT; abundance: few; v_gene: TRBV5-8; d_gene: NA; j_gene: TRBJ2-3
CDR3aa: CASSRSGTGGEKLFF; CDR3nt: TGTGCCAGCAGCCGCTCCGGGACAGGAGGCGAAAAACTGTTTTTT; abundance: NA; v_gene: TRBV14; d_gene: TRBD1; j_gene: TRBJ1-4
CDR3aa: CASSSGQGLEQYF; CDR3nt: TGCGCCAGCAGCTCGGGACAGGGGCTCGAGCAGTACTTC; abundance: few; v_gene: TRBV5-1; d_gene: TRBD1; j_gene: TRBJ2-7